The clone carrying this TCR beta chain was recorded a few times. Authors' analysis steps: Cell counts per sample came from amplifying reference gene primers. Sequencing used immunoSEQ multiplex PCR; TCRdb keeps in-frame clones, though not all of them. The DNA was the basis for D and trimming; V, J and clone size are from that table. The sample yields about 190,000 clones, approximately 88% seen once. Germline V gene lookup returns CDR1 MNHNY and CDR2 SVGAGI (reference sequence). The CDR3 is 13 residues long. V was pared by 6 bases and J by 7 bases, with 5 bases of the junction left unmatched. The data originate from a study of blood T cell repertoires in COVID-19. Study as a whole: Spain, Italy and the United States supplied samples that represented acute and convalescent COVID-19. Nucleic acid was either cDNA or gDNA, and it came from T cells, B-cell-depleted T cells, or PBMCs.

The sequence came from a man aged 35-49 years with acute or convalescent COVID-19. V and J are TRBV6-6 and TRBJ1-5, with 8 bases fitting TRBD1. Sequencing was done on a sample of peripheral blood. Here the CDR3 reads CASRRQGIQPQHF. CDR3 nucleotides: TGTGCCAGCAGACGACAGGGGATCCAGCCCCAGCATTTT.